This T cell receptor (beta chain) was found in a study of shared clonotypes between healthy human individuals. Every subset had its genomic DNA shared out evenly among several immunoSEQ plates. Some clones are missing from TCRdb's copy, which holds only in-frame ones; the method was immunoSEQ multiplex PCR. The sample lists roughly 2,300,000 clones; about 90% were seen once. The V gene end was trimmed by 3 bases and the J gene end by 9 bases; junction bases not matched to a gene: 8. From germline, CDR1 is SNHLY and CDR2 FYNNEI. This CDR3 has 13 amino acids. The sequenced sample was naive CD4+ T cells from PBMCs. Sample subset: CD45RA+ positively selected. This sequence originates from a man between 18 and 35 years old in good health. Some clones in this sample may be carry-over from other donors' samples. The V call is TRBV2, the J call TRBJ2-7, with TRBD2 matching 7 bases. Written as DNA, the CDR3 is TGTGCCAGCAGTGAGGTCGCGACGGGGGGGCAGTACTTC. Translated: CASSEVATGGQYF.